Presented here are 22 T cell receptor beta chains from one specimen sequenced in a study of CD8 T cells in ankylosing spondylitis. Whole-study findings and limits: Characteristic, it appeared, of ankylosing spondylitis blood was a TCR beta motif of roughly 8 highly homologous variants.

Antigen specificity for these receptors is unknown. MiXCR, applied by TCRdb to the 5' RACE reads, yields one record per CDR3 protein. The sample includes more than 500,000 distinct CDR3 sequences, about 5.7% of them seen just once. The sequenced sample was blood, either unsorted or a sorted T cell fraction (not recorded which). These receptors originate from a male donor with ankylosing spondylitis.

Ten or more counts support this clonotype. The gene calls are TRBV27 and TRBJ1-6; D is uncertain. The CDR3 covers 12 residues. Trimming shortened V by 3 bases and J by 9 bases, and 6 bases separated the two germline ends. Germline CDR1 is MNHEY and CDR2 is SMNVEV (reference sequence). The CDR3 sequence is CASSFGTSPLHF. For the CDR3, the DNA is TGTGCCAGCAGTTTTGGAACTTCACCCCTCCACTTT.

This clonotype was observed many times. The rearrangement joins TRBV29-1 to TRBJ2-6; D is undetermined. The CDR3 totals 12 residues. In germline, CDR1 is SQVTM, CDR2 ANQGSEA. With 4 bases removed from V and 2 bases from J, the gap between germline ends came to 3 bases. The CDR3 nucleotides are TGCAGCGTTGGGGCTGGGGCCAACGTCCTGACTTTC. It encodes CSVGAGANVLTF.

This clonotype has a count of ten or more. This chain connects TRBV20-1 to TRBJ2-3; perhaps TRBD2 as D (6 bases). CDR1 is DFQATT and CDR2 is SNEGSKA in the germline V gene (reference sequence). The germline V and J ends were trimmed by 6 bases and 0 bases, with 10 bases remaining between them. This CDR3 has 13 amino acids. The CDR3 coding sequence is TGCAGTGCACTTGGGACTAGCACAGATACGCAGTATTTT. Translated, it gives CSALGTSTDTQYF.

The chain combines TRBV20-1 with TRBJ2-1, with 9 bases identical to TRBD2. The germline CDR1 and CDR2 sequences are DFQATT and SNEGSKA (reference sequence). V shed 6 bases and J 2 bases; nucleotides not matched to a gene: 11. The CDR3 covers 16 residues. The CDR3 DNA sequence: TGCAGTGCCCCGGGGAGCGGGAGGATCGCCTACAATGAGCAGTTCTTC. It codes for CSAPGSGRIAYNEQFF.

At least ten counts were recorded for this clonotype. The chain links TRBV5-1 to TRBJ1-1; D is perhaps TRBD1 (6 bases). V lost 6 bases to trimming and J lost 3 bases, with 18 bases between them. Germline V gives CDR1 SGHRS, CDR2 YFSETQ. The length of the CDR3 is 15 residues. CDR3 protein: CASIDRPGVDTEAFF. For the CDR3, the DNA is TGCGCCAGCATCGATCGACCAGGGGTGGACACTGAAGCTTTCTTT.

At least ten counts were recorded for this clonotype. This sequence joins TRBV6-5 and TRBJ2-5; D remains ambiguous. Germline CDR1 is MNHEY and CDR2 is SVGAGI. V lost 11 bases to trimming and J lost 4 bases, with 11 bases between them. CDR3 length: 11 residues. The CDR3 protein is CAAGERETQYF. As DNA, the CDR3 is TGTGCCGCAGGAGAAAGAGAGACCCAGTACTTC.

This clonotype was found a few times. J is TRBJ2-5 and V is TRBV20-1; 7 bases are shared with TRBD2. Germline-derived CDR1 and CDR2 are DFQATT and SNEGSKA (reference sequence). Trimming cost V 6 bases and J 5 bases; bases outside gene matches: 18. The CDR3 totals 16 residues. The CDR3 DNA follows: TGCAGTGCAATAAACCCCAAGCGGGGAACGGGGGAGACCCAGTACTTC. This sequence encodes CSAINPKRGTGETQYF.

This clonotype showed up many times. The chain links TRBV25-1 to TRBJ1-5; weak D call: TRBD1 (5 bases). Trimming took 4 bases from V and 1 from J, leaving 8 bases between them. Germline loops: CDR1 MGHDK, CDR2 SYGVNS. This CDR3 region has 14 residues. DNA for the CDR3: TGTGCCAGCAGTGCCCGGGGGAGCAATCAGCCCCAGCATTTT. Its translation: CASSARGSNQPQHF.

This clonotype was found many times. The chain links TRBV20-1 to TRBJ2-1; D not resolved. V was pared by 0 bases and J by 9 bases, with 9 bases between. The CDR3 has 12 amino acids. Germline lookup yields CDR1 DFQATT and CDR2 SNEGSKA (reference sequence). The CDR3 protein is CSAREGLSEQFF. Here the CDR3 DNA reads TGCAGTGCTAGAGAAGGCCTTTCTGAGCAGTTCTTC.

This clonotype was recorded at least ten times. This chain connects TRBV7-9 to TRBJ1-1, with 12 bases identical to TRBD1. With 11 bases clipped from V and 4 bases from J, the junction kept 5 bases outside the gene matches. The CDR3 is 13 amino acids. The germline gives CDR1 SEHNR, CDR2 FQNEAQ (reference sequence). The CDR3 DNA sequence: TGTGCCGGGGGACAGGGGGCGCGCACTGAAGCTTTCTTT. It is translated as CAGGQGARTEAFF.

In DNA, the CDR3 is TGTGCCAGCAGCCAGGTAGGGACTAGCCTTCCTGGGGACATTCAGTACTTC. It yields the protein CASSQVGTSLPGDIQYF. This sequence joins TRBV4-2 and TRBJ2-4; 9 bases map to TRBD2. This CDR3 spans 17 amino acids. V dropped 3 bases and J dropped 8; count of bases not matched to a gene: 14. Germline V gives CDR1 LGHNA, CDR2 YNFKEQ.

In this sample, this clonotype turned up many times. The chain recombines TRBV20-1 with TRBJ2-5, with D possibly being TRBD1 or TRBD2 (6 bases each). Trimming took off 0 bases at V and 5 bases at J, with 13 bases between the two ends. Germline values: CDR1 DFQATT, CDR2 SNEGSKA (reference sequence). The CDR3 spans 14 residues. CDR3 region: CSARDLNGGETQYF. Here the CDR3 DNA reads TGCAGTGCTAGAGATCTTAACGGGGGCGAGACCCAGTACTTC.

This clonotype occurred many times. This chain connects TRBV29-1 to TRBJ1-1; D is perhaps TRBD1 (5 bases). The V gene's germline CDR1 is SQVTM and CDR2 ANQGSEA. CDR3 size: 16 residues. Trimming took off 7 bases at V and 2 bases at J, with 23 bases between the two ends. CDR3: CSAQDGFLGLNTEAFF. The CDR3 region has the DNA TGCAGCGCCCAGGATGGGTTTTTGGGACTTAACACTGAAGCTTTCTTT.

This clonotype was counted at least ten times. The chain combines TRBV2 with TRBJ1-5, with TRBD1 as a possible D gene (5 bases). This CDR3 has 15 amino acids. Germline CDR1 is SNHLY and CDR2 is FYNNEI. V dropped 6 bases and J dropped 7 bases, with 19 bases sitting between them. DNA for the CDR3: TGTGCCAGCAGCGGACATGGGGGGGTGGACCAGCCCCAGCATTTT. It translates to CASSGHGGVDQPQHF.

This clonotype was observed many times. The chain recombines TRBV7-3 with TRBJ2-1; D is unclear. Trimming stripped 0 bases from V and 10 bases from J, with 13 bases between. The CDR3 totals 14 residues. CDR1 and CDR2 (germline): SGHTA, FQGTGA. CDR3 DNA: TGTGCCAGCAGCTTAACCCCTGTCAACGGGGAGCAGTTCTTC. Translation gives CASSLTPVNGEQFF.

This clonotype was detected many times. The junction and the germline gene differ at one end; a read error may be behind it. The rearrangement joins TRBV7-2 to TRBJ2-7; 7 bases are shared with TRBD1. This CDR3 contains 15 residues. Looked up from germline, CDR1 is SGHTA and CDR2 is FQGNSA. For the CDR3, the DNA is TGTGTCAGCAGCTTAGGGGGCAGCCCCATCTACGAGCAGTACTTC. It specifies CVSSLGGSPIYEQYF.

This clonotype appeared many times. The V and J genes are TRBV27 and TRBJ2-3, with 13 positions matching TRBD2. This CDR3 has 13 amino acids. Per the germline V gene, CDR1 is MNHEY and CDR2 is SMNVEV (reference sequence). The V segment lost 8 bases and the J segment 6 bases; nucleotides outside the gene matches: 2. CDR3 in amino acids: CASRLAGGDTQYF. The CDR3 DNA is TGTGCCAGCCGACTAGCGGGAGGCGATACGCAGTATTTT.

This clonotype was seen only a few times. The CDR3 region is CASSFTGSSTDTQYF. CDR3 in DNA: TGCGCCAGCAGTTTTACAGGGTCCAGCACAGATACGCAGTATTTT. The rearrangement links TRBV10-1 to TRBJ2-3; possibly TRBD1 for D (6 bases). Trimming removed 5 bases at V and 0 bases at J, with 12 bases between. The germline gives CDR1 WNHNN, CDR2 SYGVQD (reference sequence). This CDR3 comprises 15 residues.

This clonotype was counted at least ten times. The chain's CDR3 is CASSPDGGAQHF. As DNA, the CDR3 is TGTGCCAGCTCACCCGACGGGGGGGCCCAGCATTTT. The chain joins TRBV18 to TRBJ1-5, with a possible D match to TRBD1 (5 bases). V lost 3 bases and J lost 11, with 11 bases in between. CDR1 is KGHSH and CDR2 is LQKENI in the germline V gene. The length of the CDR3 is 12 residues.

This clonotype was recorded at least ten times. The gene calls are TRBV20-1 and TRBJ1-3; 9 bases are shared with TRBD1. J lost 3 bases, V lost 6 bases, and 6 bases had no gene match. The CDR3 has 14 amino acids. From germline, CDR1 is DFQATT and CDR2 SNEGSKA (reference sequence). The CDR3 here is CSARGDRDGNTIYF. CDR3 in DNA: TGCAGTGCCCGAGGGGACAGGGATGGAAACACCATATATTTT.

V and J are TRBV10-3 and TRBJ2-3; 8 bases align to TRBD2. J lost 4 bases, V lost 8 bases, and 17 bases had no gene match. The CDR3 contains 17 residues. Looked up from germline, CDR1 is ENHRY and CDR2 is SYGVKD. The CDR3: CAIAGAMIAGLADTQYF. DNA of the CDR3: TGTGCCATCGCAGGCGCTATGATAGCGGGACTGGCAGATACGCAGTATTTT.

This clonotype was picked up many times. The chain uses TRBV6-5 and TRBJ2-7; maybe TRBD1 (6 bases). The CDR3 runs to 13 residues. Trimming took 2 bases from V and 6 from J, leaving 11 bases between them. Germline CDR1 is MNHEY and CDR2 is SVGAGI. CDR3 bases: TGTGCCAGCAGTTACCTACAGGGAATCGAGCAGTACTTC. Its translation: CASSYLQGIEQYF.